Presented here are 3 T cell receptor beta chains from one specimen sequenced in a study of T-cell reconstitution after alpha-beta-depleted transplantation in children. Researchers prepared the TCRbeta library using unique molecular identifiers, the study reports. TCRdb re-called the PCR reads with MiXCR, one entry per CDR3 protein. The profile shows 190,000 or so distinct CDR3 sequences, roughly 6.8% of them singletons. The specimen was PBMCs from the stem cell graft donor, collected from the stem cell graft. The origin of the receptors is a human donor who donated a stem cell graft to a child with Wiskott-Aldrich syndrome.

The table lists this clonotype with many counts. The chain combines TRBV10-3 with TRBJ1-1, with D unresolved. Between the trimmed V and J ends, which lost 4 bases and 1 base, there was a span of 10 bases. Germline CDR1 reads ENHRY; CDR2 reads SYGVKD. The CDR3 totals 14 residues. CDR3 coding DNA: TGTGCCATCAGTGGGCCGGACGGGAACACTGAAGCTTTCTTT. Translation gives CAISGPDGNTEAFF.

This clonotype was seen a handful of times. The V gene is TRBV5-1, the J gene TRBJ2-2; the match to TRBD1 covers 7 bases. The CDR3 length is 13 residues. Losses at the gene ends were 7 bases for V and 2 bases for J; bases not matched to a gene: 2. Germline CDR1 and CDR2: SGHRS and YFSETQ. For the CDR3, the DNA is TGCGCCAGCTCAGGGGGAAACACCGGGGAGCTGTTTTTT. It codes for CASSGGNTGELFF.

This clonotype was recorded many times. The chain employs TRBV5-1 and TRBJ2-1, with D unresolved. This CDR3 region has 14 residues. Germline CDR1 SGHRS, CDR2 YFSETQ. The V end lost 7 bases, the J end lost 5 bases, and 16 bases lay between the germline ends. CDR3 nucleotides: TGCGCCAGCTCCGAAGGGATAGGAGACAATGAGCAGTTCTTC. Protein product: CASSEGIGDNEQFF. Filled out from reference TRBV5-1 and TRBJ2-1, the complete variable domain reads KAGVTQTPRYLIKTRGQQVTLSCSPISGHRSVSWYQQTPGQGLQFLFEYFSETQRNKGNFPGRFSGRQFSNSRSEMNVSTLELGDSALYLCASSEGIGDNEQFFGPGTRLTVL.